This TCR beta chain is from a study of T cells in localized non-small cell lung cancer. Study-level findings and limits: Compared with tumor, uninvolved adjacent lung displayed greater T cell clonality, ranking highest overall. Because only a single region of the tumor was sequenced, heterogeneity remains possible. In adjacent lung, a median about 50 of the top 100 tumor clones were found.

On this clone itself: Its antigen remains unidentified.

Assay used: immunoSEQ multiplex PCR; TCRdb lists only in-frame clones, some missing. Among about 52,000 clones, around 84% were seen once, and the ten largest hold roughly a sixth. Sequences were derived from PBMCs, sampled before any cancer treatment. The clonotype comes from a female donor with stage II lung adenocarcinoma.

CDR3: CASSITDSVNQPQHF. CDR3 bases: TGTGCCAGTAGTATAACCGACAGCGTCAATCAGCCCCAGCATTTT. The genes are TRBV19 and TRBJ1-5; D is perhaps TRBD1 (5 bases). This CDR3 is 15 amino acids long. Between the trimmed V and J ends, which lost 2 bases and 3 bases, there was a span of 11 bases. CDR1 LNHDA and CDR2 SQIVND come from the germline V gene (reference sequence). The whole variable domain, remainder taken from reference TRBV19 and TRBJ1-5, is DGGITQSPKYLFRKEGQNVTLSCEQNLNHDAMYWYRQDPGQGLRLIYYSQIVNDFQKGDIAEGYSVSREKKESFPLTVTSAQKNPTAFYLCASSITDSVNQPQHFGDGTRLSIL.